Below are 28 T cell receptor beta chains sequenced from a single sample in a study of blood T cell repertoires in COVID-19. Data came from immunoSEQ multiplex PCR; TCRdb stores just in-frame clones and leaves some out. The data contain approximately 400,000 clones, around 83% of them seen just once; the ten biggest clones take up about 4.9%. The sample comprised PBMCs or T cells enriched from blood (not recorded which). The receptors here all came from a woman aged 45-65 years who had recovered from COVID-19.

The rearrangement links TRBV28 to TRBJ1-1; D not certain. Deletions cut 4 bases from V and 7 bases from J, with 16 bases between. Germline lookup yields CDR1 MDHEN and CDR2 SYDVKM. The CDR3 contains 14 residues. The CDR3 protein is CASSSLRVGYEAFF. The CDR3 nucleotides are TGTGCCAGCAGTTCCCTTCGAGTTGGTTATGAAGCTTTCTTT.

The chain joins TRBV5-8 to TRBJ1-2, with 7 bases matching TRBD1. CDR3 length: 14 amino acids. The V segment lost 0 bases and the J segment 4 bases; nucleotides outside the gene matches: 3. CDR1 and CDR2 from the germline V gene are SGHTS and YDEGEE. The CDR3, as DNA: TGTGCCAGCAGCTTGGAGGGGGCGGTCTATGGCTACACCTTC. It yields the protein CASSLEGAVYGYTF.

The chain is built from TRBV4-2 and TRBJ2-7, with TRBD2 identical over 7 bases. The V gene's germline CDR1 is LGHNA and CDR2 YNFKEQ. This CDR3 comprises 14 residues. V lost 1 base to trimming and J lost 3 bases; unmatched junction nucleotides: 3. CDR3 coding DNA: TGTGCCAGCAGCCAAGGGGGGGGATTCTACGAGCAGTACTTC. Encoded protein: CASSQGGGFYEQYF.

The chain employs TRBV3-1 (or the pseudogene TRBV3-2) and TRBJ2-2; 10 bases align to TRBD2. J lost 4 bases, V lost 2 bases, and 4 bases had no gene match. This CDR3 is built from 16 residues. Germline-derived CDR1 and CDR2 are LGHDT and YNNKEL (reference sequence). In DNA form, the CDR3 reads TGTGCCAGCAGCCAATTAGCGGGAGGAACCACCGGGGAGCTGTTTTTT. Translation: CASSQLAGGTTGELFF.

The V call is TRBV7-2, the J call TRBJ2-3, with TRBD2 identical over 12 bases. The CDR3 extends over 15 amino acids. Germline CDR1 and CDR2: SGHTA and FQGNSA. V was clipped by 5 bases and J by 7 bases; unmatched bases: 7. This CDR3 reads CASSQTSGGIYTQYF. The CDR3 coding sequence is TGTGCCAGCAGCCAGACTAGCGGGGGAATATATACGCAGTATTTT.

CDR3 nucleotide sequence: TGTGCCAGCAGCTATCGGAATAGCGGTAGCACAGATACGCAGTATTTT. It codes for CASSYRNSGSTDTQYF. The chain has TRBV7-9 and TRBJ2-3; perhaps TRBD2 as D (6 bases). In germline, CDR1 is SEHNR, CDR2 FQNEAQ (reference sequence). V was shortened by 4 bases and J by 0 bases, with 14 bases between the two germline ends. The CDR3 has 16 amino acids.

This clone has at least ten counts. The CDR3 coding sequence is TGTGCCAGTAGTTACAGGGTAGACACTGAAGCTTTCTTT. It translates to CASSYRVDTEAFF. V gene TRBV19 combines with J gene TRBJ1-1, with a weak D call TRBD1 (6 bases). V was trimmed by 5 bases and J by 3 bases, leaving 10 bases between them. The CDR3 covers 13 residues. Per germline, CDR1 LNHDA and CDR2 SQIVND (reference sequence).

The chain joins TRBV11-2 to TRBJ2-7; the D gene is possibly TRBD2 (6 bases). V was trimmed by 5 bases and J by 6 bases, leaving 11 bases between them. Germline V gives CDR1 SGHAT, CDR2 FQNNGV. This CDR3 has 12 residues. CDR3 sequence reads: CASSVGLIEQYF. CDR3 nucleotides: TGTGCCAGCAGCGTCGGACTAATCGAGCAGTACTTC. Full variable domain (remainder filled in from reference TRBV11-2 and TRBJ2-7): EAGVAQSPRYKIIEKRQSVAFWCNPISGHATLYWYQQILGQGPKLLIQFQNNGVVDDSQLPKDRFSAERLKGVDSTLKIQPAKLEDSAVYLCASSVGLIEQYFGPGTRLTVT.

This CDR3 reads CASSRDRANTEAFF. In DNA form, the CDR3 reads TGTGCCAGCAGCCGGGACAGGGCGAACACTGAAGCTTTCTTT. This sequence joins TRBV14 and TRBJ1-1; 9 bases are shared with TRBD1. Trimming at V came to 4 bases and at J to 1 base, leaving 1 base not matched to a gene. The CDR3 is 14 amino acids. Germline CDR1 reads SGHDN; CDR2 reads FVKESK.

This chain joins TRBV7-2 and TRBJ1-5; TRBD1 might be the D (5 bases). CDR3 size: 14 residues. The V gene's germline CDR1 is SGHTA and CDR2 FQGNSA. The V end was cut by 2 bases, the J end by 5 bases, with 10 bases between. The CDR3 spells CASSLSGRDQPQHF. DNA for the CDR3: TGTGCCAGCAGCTTATCAGGGAGGGATCAGCCCCAGCATTTT.

This chain uses TRBV18 with TRBJ1-1, with D maybe TRBD1 (5 bases). CDR1 is KGHSH and CDR2 is LQKENI in the germline V gene. This CDR3 is built from 14 residues. V gave up 2 bases and J gave up 2 bases, with 9 bases separating them. The CDR3 loop reads CASSPKTVNTEAFF. The CDR3, as DNA: TGTGCCAGCTCACCAAAGACAGTTAACACTGAAGCTTTCTTT.

The rearrangement joins TRBV6-2 or TRBV6-3 to TRBJ2-7; D gene unclear. Germline V gives CDR1 MNHEY, CDR2 SVGEGT. The CDR3 is 15 residues long. V lost 1 base to trimming and J lost 0 bases, with 10 bases between them. The CDR3 nucleotides read TGTGCCAGCAGTTACTTCACTCCTACCTCCTACGAGCAGTACTTC. This gives the protein CASSYFTPTSYEQYF.

This clone was seen only a few times. This chain joins TRBV11-2 and TRBJ1-2; 7 bases line up with TRBD1. V dropped 2 bases and J dropped 4; count of bases not matched to a gene: 7. The CDR3 has 15 amino acids. Germline CDR1 reads SGHAT; CDR2 reads FQNNGV. In DNA form, the CDR3 reads TGTGCCAGCAGCTTATTCACGACAGGGAGCTATGGCTACACCTTC. Its translation: CASSLFTTGSYGYTF.

This clone has only a few counts. The junction differs from germline at one of its ends, possibly a read error. The gene calls are TRBV5-1 and TRBJ1-2; D gene unclear. The CDR3 totals 11 residues. In germline, CDR1 is SGHRS, CDR2 YFSETQ. Here the CDR3 reads CASSLGGVAEF. CDR3 bases: TGCGCCAGCAGCTTGGGTGGCGTAGCAGAATTC.

Only a few counts were recorded for this clone. This sequence joins TRBV12-2 and TRBJ1-1; no check of the table's D call, TRBD1, against the DNA was made. TRBV12-2 is a pseudogene segment. The CDR3 sequence is 15 residues long. CDR3 nucleotide sequence: TGTGCAAGTCGCTTTAGGACAGGAATGAACACTGAAGCTTTCTTT. This encodes CASRFRTGMNTEAFF.

This chain links TRBV9 with TRBJ1-2; 7 bases align to TRBD1. Trimming at V came to 1 base and at J to 2 bases, leaving 5 bases not matched to a gene. Germline CDR1 is SGDLS and CDR2 is YYNGEE. The CDR3 is 15 residues long. CDR3 in amino acids: CASSVSGQANYGYTF. CDR3 sequence (DNA): TGTGCCAGCAGCGTAAGCGGACAGGCGAACTATGGCTACACCTTC.

The CDR3 loop reads CASSRDRQYTEAFF. CDR3 nucleotide sequence: TGTGCCAGCAGCCGGGACAGGCAATACACTGAAGCTTTCTTT. V is TRBV7-9 and J is TRBJ1-1; 8 positions match TRBD1. This CDR3 comprises 14 residues. Unmatched junction bases numbered 5, after V lost 5 bases and J lost 3 bases. Germline V lookup: CDR1 SEHNR, CDR2 FQNEAQ (reference sequence).

This clone was seen once. This chain connects TRBV4-1 to TRBJ2-5, with D perhaps TRBD1 (5 bases). Germline values: CDR1 MGHRA, CDR2 YSYEKL. V gave up 0 bases and J gave up 2 bases, with 10 bases separating them. This CDR3 is 15 amino acids long. The CDR3 nucleotides read TGCGCCAGCAGCCAAGATAGGGGCAGACAAGAGACCCAGTACTTC. This sequence encodes CASSQDRGRQETQYF.

The chain recombines TRBV19 with TRBJ2-7; TRBD1 matches 8 bases. After removal of 0 bases from V and 2 bases from J, the junction contained 6 bases not matched to a gene. The germline V gene encodes CDR1 LNHDA and CDR2 SQIVND (reference sequence). This CDR3 is 16 amino acids long. This CDR3 is CASSIDPGTGAYEQYF. The CDR3 region has the DNA TGTGCCAGTAGTATAGACCCCGGGACAGGAGCCTACGAGCAGTACTTC.

This chain links TRBV7-8 with TRBJ1-1, with 9 bases fitting TRBD1. CDR1 is SGHVS, CDR2 FQNEAQ, per germline. With 5 bases clipped from V and 6 bases from J, the junction kept 13 bases outside the gene matches. This CDR3 comprises 16 residues. CDR3 protein: CASSPLRGQGDPEAFF. In DNA, the CDR3 is TGTGCCAGCAGCCCCCTAAGGGGACAGGGCGACCCTGAAGCTTTCTTT.

This clone was found a few times. The chain is built from TRBV19 and TRBJ1-5; D is ambiguous. V was cut by 3 bases and J by 0 bases, with 9 bases left in between. CDR3 length: 15 residues. Germline V CDR1 and CDR2: LNHDA, SQIVND (reference sequence). The CDR3 loop is CASSMSQYSNQPQHF. In nucleotides, the CDR3 is TGTGCCAGTAGTATGAGTCAATATAGCAATCAGCCCCAGCATTTT.

The chain carries TRBV11-3 and TRBJ1-2; D remains unclear. The V end was cut by 3 bases, the J end by 8 bases, with 19 bases between. CDR3 size: 15 residues. The V gene's germline CDR1 is SGHNT and CDR2 YENEEA. The CDR3 protein is CASSFSSKSSGGYTF. DNA for the CDR3: TGTGCCAGCAGCTTTTCGAGCAAGAGCTCGGGAGGCTACACCTTC.

The chain employs TRBV9 and TRBJ1-2, with 12 bases that match TRBD1. This CDR3 contains 15 residues. The ends lost 4 bases at V and 3 bases at J; junction bases unmatched: 4. In germline, CDR1 is SGDLS, CDR2 YYNGEE. The CDR3 DNA sequence: TGTGCCAGCAGCCCGGGACAGGGGGCGGACTATGGCTACACCTTC. Its protein product is CASSPGQGADYGYTF. Supplemented by reference TRBV9 and TRBJ1-2, the full variable domain reads DSGVTQTPKHLITATGQRVTLRCSPRSGDLSVYWYQQSLDQGLQFLIQYYNGEERAKGNILERFSAQQFPDLHSELNLSSLELGDSALYFCASSPGQGADYGYTFGSGTRLTVV.

This chain links TRBV7-2 with TRBJ1-1, with a possible D match to TRBD1 (5 bases). CDR3 length: 15 amino acids. Between the trimmed V and J ends, which lost 2 bases and 0 bases, there was a span of 10 bases. Germline V lookup: CDR1 SGHTA, CDR2 FQGNSA. The CDR3 nucleotides are TGTGCCAGCAGCTTAAAAGGACACCTGAACACTGAAGCTTTCTTT. Its translation is CASSLKGHLNTEAFF.

The rearrangement links TRBV7-2 to TRBJ1-1, with D perhaps matching TRBD1 (6 bases). The CDR3 runs 17 residues. The germline V gene has CDR1 SGHTA and CDR2 FQGNSA. Trimming removed 1 base from V and 0 bases from J, with 15 bases in between. CDR3 residues: CASSLDPAGAMNTEAFF. The DNA of the CDR3 is TGTGCCAGCAGCTTAGATCCCGCGGGGGCTATGAACACTGAAGCTTTCTTT.

With respect to this clone: The same CDR3 is also encoded by other DNA sequences in this sample. This chain connects TRBV27 to TRBJ1-1; 7 bases agree with TRBD1. With V trimmed by 3 bases and J by 4 bases, 2 bases remained unmatched. The CDR3 consists of 13 residues. The germline V gene has CDR1 MNHEY and CDR2 SMNVEV (reference sequence). The CDR3 sequence is CASSLSGGTEAFF. The CDR3 coding sequence is TGTGCCAGCAGTTTGTCAGGGGGCACTGAAGCTTTCTTT.

Of note for this clone: Different DNA sequences within this sample yield the same CDR3. The rearrangement joins TRBV4-3 to TRBJ1-1; tentatively, D is TRBD1 (5 bases). Germline V gene lookup returns CDR1 LGHNA and CDR2 YSLEER. The CDR3 sequence is 13 residues long. The ends were cut back, 0 bases at V and 5 bases at J, with 7 bases in the middle. The CDR3 nucleotides are TGCGCCAGCAGCCAAGATCGGGGGACTGAAGCTTTCTTT. It translates to CASSQDRGTEAFF.

The chain employs TRBV15 and TRBJ1-2, with 9 bases lining up with TRBD1. The CDR3 extends over 14 amino acids. J lost 8 bases, V lost 5 bases, and 9 bases had no gene match. Germline CDR1 LNHNV, CDR2 YYDKDF (reference sequence). CDR3 sequence: CATSRDRAVGGYTF. DNA of the CDR3: TGTGCCACCAGCCGGGACAGGGCTGTGGGCGGCTACACCTTC.